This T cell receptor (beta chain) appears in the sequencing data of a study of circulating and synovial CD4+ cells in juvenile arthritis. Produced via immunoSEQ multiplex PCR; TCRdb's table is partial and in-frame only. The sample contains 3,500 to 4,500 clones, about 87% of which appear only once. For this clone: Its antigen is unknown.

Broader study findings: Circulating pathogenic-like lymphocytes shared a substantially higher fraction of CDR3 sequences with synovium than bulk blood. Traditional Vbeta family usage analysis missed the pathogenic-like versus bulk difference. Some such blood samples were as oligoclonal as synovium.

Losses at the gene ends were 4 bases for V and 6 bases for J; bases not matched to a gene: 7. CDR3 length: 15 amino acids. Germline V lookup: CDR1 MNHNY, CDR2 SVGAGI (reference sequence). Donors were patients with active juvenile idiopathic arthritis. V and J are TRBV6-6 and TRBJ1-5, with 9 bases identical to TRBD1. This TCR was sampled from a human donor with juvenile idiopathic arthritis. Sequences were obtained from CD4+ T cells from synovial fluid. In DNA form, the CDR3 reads TGTGCCAGCAGTTCGCCGGGACAGGGCGTTCAGCCCCAGCATTTT. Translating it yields CASSSPGQGVQPQHF.